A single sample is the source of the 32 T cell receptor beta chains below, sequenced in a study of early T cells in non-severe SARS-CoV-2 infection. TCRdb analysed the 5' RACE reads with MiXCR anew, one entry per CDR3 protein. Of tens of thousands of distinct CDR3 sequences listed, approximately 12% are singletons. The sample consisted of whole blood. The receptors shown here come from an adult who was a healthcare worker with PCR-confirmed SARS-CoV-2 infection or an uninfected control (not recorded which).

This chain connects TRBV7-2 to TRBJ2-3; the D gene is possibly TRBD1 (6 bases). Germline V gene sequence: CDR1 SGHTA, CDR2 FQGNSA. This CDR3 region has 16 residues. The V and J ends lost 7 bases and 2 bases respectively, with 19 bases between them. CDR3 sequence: CASTPRLGHTTDTQYF. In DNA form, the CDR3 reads TGTGCCAGCACCCCTCGGCTGGGACATACCACAGATACGCAGTATTTT.

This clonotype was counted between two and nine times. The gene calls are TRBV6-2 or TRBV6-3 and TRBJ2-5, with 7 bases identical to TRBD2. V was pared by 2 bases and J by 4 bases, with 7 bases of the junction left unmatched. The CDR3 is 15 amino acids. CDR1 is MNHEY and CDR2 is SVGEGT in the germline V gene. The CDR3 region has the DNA TGTGCCAGCAGTTACAGAGCGGGATTAGGAGAGACCCAGTACTTC. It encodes CASSYRAGLGETQYF.

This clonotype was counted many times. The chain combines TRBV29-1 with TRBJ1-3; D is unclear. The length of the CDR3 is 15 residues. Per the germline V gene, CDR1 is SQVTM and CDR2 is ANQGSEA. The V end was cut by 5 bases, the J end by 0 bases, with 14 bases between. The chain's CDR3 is CSVSADLFSGNTIYF. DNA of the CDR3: TGCAGCGTTTCTGCAGACTTATTCTCTGGAAACACCATATATTTT.

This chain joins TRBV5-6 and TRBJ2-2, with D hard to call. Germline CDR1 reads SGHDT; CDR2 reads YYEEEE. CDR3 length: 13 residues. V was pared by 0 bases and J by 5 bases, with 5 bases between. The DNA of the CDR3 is TGTGCCAGCAGCTTGGTCCTGACCGGGGAGCTGTTTTTT. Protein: CASSLVLTGELFF. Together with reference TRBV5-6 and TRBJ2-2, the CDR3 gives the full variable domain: DAGVTQSPTHLIKTRGQQVTLRCSPKSGHDTVSWYQQALGQGPQFIFQYYEEEERQRGNFPDRFSGHQFPNYSSELNVNALLLGDSALYLCASSLVLTGELFFGEGSRLTVL.

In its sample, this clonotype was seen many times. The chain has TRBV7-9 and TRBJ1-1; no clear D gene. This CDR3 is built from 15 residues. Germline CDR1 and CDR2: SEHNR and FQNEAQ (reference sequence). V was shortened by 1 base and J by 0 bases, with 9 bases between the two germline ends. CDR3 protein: CASSLGSGVNTEAFF. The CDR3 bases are TGTGCCAGCAGCTTAGGTAGCGGCGTGAACACTGAAGCTTTCTTT.

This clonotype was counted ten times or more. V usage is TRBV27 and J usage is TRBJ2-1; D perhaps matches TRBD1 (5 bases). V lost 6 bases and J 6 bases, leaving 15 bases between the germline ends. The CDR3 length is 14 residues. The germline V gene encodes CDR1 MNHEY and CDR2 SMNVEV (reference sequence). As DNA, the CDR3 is TGTGCCAGCAGCGTAGGGGATAAAGTCAATGAGCAGTTCTTC. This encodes CASSVGDKVNEQFF.

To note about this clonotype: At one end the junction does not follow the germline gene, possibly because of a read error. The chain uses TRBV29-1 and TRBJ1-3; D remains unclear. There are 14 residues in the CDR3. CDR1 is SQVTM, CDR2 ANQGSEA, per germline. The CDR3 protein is CSAHPRRSGNTIYF. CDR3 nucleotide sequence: TGCAGTGCGCACCCGAGACGCTCTGGAAACACCATATATTTC.

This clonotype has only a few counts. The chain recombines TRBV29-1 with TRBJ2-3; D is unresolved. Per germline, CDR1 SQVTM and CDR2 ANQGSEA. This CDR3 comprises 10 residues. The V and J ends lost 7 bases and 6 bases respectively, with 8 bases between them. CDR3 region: CSAEPDTQYF. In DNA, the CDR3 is TGCAGCGCCGAGCCCGATACGCAGTATTTT.

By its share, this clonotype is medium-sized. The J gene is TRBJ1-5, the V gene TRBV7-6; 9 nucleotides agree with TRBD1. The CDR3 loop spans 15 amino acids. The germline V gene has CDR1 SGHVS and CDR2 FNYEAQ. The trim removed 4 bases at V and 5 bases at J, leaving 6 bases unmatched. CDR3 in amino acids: CASSYGTGRDQPQHF. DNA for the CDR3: TGTGCCAGCAGCTACGGGACAGGGAGGGATCAGCCCCAGCATTTT.

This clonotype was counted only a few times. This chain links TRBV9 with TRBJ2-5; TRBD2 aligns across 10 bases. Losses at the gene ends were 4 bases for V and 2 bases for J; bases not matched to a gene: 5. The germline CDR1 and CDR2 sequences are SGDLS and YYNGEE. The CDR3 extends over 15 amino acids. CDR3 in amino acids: CASSQASGRQETQYF. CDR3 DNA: TGTGCCAGCAGCCAAGCTAGCGGGAGACAAGAGACCCAGTACTTC.

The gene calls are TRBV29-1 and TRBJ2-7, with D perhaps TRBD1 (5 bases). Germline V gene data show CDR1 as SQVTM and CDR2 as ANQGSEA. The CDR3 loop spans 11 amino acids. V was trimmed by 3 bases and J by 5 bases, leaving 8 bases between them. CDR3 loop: CSVDRGHEQYF. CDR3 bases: TGCAGCGTTGATAGGGGCCACGAGCAGTACTTC.

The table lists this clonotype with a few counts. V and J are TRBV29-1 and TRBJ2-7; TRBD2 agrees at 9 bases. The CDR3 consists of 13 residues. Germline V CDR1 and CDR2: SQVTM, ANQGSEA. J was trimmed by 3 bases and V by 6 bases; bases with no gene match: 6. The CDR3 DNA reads TGCAGCGTCCGGACTAGCGCCAACTACGAGCAGTACTTC. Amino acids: CSVRTSANYEQYF.

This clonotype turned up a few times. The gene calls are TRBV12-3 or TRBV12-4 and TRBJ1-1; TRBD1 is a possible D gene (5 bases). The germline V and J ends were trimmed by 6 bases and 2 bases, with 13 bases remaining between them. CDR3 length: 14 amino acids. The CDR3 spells CASRIGTANTEAFF. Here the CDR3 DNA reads TGTGCCAGCAGGATCGGGACGGCAAACACTGAAGCTTTCTTT.

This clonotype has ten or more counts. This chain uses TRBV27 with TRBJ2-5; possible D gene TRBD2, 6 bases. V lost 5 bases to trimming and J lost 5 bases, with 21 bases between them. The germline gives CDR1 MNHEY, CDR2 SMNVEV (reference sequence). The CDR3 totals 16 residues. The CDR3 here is CASSPGTFPGVETQYF. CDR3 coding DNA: TGTGCCAGCAGTCCCGGGACCTTCCCGGGGGTGGAGACCCAGTACTTC.

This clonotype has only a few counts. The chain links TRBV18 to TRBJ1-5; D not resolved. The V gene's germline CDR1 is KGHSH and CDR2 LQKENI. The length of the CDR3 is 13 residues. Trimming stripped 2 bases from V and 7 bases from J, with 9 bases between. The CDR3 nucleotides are TGTGCCAGCTCACCAGGGATCGACCAGCCCCAGCATTTT. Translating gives CASSPGIDQPQHF.

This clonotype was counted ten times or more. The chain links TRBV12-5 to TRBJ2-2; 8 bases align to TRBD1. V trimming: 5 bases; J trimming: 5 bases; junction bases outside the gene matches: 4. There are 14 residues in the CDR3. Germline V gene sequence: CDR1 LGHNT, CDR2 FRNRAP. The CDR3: CASGLRGRTGELFF. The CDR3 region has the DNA TGTGCTAGTGGTCTCAGGGGGCGTACCGGGGAGCTGTTTTTT. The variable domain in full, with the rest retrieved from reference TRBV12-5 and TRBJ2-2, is DARVTQTPRHKVTEMGQEVTMRCQPILGHNTVFWYRQTMMQGLELLAYFRNRAPLDDSGMPKDRFSAEMPDATLATLKIQPSEPRDSAVYFCASGLRGRTGELFFGEGSRLTVL.

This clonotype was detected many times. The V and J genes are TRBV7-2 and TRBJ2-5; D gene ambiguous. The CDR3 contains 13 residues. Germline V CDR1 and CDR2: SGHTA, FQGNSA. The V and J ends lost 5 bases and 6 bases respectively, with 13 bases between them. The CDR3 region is CASSPEAGKTQYF. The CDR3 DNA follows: TGTGCCAGCAGCCCCGAGGCTGGGAAGACCCAGTACTTC.

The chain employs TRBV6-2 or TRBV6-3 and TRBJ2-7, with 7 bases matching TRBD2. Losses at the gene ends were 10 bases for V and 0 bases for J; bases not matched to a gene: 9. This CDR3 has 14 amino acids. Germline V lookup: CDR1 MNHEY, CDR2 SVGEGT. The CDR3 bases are TGTGCCACCTCAAAATCGGGGGGCTCCTACGAGCAGTACTTC. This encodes CATSKSGGSYEQYF.

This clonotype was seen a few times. In DNA, the CDR3 is TGTGCCAGCAGCCCTGGAAGGCACGAGCAGTACTTC. Translated: CASSPGRHEQYF. This chain uses TRBV5-6 with TRBJ2-7, with D unclear. The germline V gene encodes CDR1 SGHDT and CDR2 YYEEEE. The CDR3 is 12 amino acids. V lost 4 bases and J 5 bases, leaving 10 bases between the germline ends.

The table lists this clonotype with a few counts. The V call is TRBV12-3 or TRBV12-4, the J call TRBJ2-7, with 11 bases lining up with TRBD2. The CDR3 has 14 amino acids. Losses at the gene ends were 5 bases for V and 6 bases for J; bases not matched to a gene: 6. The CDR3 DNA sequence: TGTGCCAGCAGTGTACTAGCGGGAGAGTCCGAGCAGTACTTC. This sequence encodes CASSVLAGESEQYF.

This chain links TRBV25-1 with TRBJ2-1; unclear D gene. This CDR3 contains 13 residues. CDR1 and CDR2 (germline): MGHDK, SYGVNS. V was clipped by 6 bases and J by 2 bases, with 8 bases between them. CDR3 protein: CASSELAYNEQFF. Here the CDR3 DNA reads TGTGCCAGCAGCGAGCTGGCCTACAATGAGCAGTTCTTC.

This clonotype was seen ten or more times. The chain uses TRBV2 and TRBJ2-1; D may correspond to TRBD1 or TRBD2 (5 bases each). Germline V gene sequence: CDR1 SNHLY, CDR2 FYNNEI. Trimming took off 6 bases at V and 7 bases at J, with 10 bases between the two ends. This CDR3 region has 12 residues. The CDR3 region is CASRGDGNEQFF. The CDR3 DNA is TGTGCCAGCAGGGGGGACGGGAATGAGCAGTTCTTC. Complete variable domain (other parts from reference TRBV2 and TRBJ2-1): EPEVTQTPSHQVTQMGQEVILRCVPISNHLYFYWYRQILGQKVEFLVSFYNNEISEKSEIFDDQFSVERPDGSNFTLKIRSTKLEDSAMYFCASRGDGNEQFFGPGTRLTVL.

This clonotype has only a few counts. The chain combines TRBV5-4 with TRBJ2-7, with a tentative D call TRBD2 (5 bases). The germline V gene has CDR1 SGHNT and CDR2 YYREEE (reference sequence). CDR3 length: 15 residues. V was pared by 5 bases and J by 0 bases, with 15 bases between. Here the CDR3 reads CASRLGRGSSYEQYF. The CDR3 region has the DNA TGTGCCAGCAGGCTTGGTCGGGGTAGCTCCTACGAGCAGTACTTC.

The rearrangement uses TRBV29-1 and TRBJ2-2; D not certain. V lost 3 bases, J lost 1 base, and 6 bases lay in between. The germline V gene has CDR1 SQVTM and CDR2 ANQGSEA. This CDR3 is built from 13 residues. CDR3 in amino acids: CSVDVRNTGELFF. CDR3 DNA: TGCAGCGTTGACGTGAGGAACACCGGGGAGCTGTTTTTT.

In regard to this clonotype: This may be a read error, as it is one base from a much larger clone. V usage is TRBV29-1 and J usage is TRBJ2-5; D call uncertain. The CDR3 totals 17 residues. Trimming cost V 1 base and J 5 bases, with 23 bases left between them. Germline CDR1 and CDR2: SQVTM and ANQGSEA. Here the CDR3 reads CSVEGVPFTVGWETQYF. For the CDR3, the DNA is TGCAGCGTTGAAGGGGTCCCTTTCACGGTCGGCTGGGAGACCCAGTACTTC. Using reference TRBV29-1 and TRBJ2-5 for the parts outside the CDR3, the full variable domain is SAVISQKPSRDICQRGTSLTIQCQVDSQVTMMFWYRQQPGQSLTLIATANQGSEATYESGFVIDKFPISRPNLTFSTLTVSNMSPEDSSIYLCSVEGVPFTVGWETQYFGPGTRLLVL.

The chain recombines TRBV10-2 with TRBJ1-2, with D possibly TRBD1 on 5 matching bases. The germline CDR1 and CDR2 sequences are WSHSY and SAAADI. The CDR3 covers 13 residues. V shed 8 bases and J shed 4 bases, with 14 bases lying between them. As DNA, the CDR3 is TGCGCCAGCGATCAGGGTTTCGGCTATGGCTACACCTTC. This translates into CASDQGFGYGYTF.

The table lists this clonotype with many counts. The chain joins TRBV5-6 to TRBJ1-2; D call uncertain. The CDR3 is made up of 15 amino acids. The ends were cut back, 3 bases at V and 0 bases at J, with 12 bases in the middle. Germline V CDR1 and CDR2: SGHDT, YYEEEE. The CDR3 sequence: CASSSTATTNYGYTF. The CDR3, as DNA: TGTGCCAGCAGCTCTACAGCTACGACTAACTATGGCTACACCTTC.

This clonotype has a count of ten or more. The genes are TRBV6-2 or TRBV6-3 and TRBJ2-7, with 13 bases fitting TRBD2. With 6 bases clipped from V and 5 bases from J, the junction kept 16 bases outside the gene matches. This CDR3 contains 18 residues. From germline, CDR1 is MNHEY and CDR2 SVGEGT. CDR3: CASRPLTSGRPGVHEQYF. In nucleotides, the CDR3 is TGTGCCAGCAGGCCCCTGACTAGCGGGAGGCCCGGGGTCCACGAGCAGTACTTC.

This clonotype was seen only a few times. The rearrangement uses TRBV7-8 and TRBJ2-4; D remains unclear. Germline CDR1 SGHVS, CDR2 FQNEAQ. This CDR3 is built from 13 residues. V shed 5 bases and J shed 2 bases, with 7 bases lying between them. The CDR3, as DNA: TGTGCCAGCAGCCCCGAAACCAAAAACATTCAGTACTTC. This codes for CASSPETKNIQYF.

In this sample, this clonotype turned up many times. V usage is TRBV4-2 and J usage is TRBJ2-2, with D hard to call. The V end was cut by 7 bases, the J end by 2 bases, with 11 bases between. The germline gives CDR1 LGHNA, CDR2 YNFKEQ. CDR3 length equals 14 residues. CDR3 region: CASKNIENTGELFF. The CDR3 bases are TGTGCCAGCAAGAACATTGAAAACACCGGGGAGCTGTTTTTT.

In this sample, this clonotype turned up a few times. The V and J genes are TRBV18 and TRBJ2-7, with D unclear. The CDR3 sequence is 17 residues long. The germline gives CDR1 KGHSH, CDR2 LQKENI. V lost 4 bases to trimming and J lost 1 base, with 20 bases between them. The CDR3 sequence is CASSRTGEQVRSYEQYF. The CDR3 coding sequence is TGTGCCAGCTCACGAACTGGGGAACAAGTTCGGTCCTACGAGCAGTACTTC.

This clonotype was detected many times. Here the CDR3 DNA reads TGTGCCAGCAGTGTACAAAGCGTGGCCAAAAACATTCAGTACTTC. Protein sequence: CASSVQSVAKNIQYF. The genes are TRBV6-6 and TRBJ2-4; D call uncertain. This CDR3 comprises 15 residues. Germline V gene sequence: CDR1 MNHNY, CDR2 SVGAGI (reference sequence). V was clipped by 5 bases and J by 1 base, with 12 bases between them.